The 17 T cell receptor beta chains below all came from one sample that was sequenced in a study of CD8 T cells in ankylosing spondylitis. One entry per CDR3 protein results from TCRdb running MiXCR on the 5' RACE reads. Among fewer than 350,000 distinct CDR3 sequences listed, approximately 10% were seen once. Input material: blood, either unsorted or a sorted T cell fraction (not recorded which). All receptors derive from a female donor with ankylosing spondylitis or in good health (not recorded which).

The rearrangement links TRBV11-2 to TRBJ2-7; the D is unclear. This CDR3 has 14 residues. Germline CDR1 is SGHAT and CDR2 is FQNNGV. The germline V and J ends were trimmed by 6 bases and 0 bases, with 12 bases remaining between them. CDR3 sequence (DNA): TGTGCCAGCAGAAACCCCGGTTCCTCCTACGAGCAGTACTTC. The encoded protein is CASRNPGSSYEQYF. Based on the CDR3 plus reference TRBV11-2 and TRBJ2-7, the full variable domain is EAGVAQSPRYKIIEKRQSVAFWCNPISGHATLYWYQQILGQGPKLLIQFQNNGVVDDSQLPKDRFSAERLKGVDSTLKIQPAKLEDSAVYLCASRNPGSSYEQYFGPGTRLTVT.

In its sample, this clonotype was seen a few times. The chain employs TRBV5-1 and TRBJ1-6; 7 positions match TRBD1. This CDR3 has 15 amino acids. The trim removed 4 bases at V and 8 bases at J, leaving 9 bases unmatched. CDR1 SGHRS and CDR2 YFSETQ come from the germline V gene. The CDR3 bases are TGCGCCAGCAGCGGAGAGGGGGCTGCATATTCACCCCTCCACTTT. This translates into CASSGEGAAYSPLHF.

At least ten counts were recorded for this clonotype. For the CDR3, the DNA is TGCAGTGCTCGGCCACCCGAAGGCACAGATACGCAGTATTTT. Residues: CSARPPEGTDTQYF. This chain joins TRBV20-1 and TRBJ2-3, with D uncertain. Germline-derived CDR1 and CDR2 are DFQATT and SNEGSKA (reference sequence). With 5 bases removed from V and 1 base from J, the gap between germline ends came to 13 bases. The CDR3 is made up of 14 amino acids.

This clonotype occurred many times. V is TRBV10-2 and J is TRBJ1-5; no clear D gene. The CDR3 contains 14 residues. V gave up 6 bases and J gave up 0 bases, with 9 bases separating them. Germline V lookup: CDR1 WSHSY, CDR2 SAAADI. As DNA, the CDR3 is TGCGCCAGCAGCGACGGTGATAGCAATCAGCCCCAGCATTTT. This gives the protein CASSDGDSNQPQHF.

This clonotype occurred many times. DNA of the CDR3: TGCGCCAGCAGCTTGAAGTGGACCCAGTACTTC. Its translation: CASSLKWTQYF. V usage is TRBV5-1 and J usage is TRBJ2-5; the D is unclear. Deletions cut 1 base from V and 7 bases from J, with 5 bases between. Germline V gene data show CDR1 as SGHRS and CDR2 as YFSETQ. The CDR3 sequence is 11 residues long.

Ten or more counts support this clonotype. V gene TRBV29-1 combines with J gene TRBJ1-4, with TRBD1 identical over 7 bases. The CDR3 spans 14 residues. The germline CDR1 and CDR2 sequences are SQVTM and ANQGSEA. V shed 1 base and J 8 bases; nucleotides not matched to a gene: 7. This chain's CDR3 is CSVEVGRGGEKLFF. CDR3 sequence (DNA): TGCAGCGTTGAAGTGGGCAGGGGGGGAGAAAAACTGTTTTTT.

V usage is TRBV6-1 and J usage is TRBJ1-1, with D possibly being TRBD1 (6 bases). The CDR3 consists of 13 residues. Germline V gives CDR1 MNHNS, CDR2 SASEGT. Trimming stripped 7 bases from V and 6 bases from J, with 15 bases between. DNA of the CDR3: TGTGCCAGCAACTCATACAGGGATCCTGAAGCTTTCTTT. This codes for CASNSYRDPEAFF.

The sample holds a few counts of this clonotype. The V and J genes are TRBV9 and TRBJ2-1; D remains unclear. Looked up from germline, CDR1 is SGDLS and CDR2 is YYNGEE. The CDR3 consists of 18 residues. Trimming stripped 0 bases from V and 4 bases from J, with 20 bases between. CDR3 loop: CASSVALDQRLLYNEQFF. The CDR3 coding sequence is TGTGCCAGCAGCGTAGCACTGGACCAACGTTTACTATACAATGAGCAGTTCTTC.

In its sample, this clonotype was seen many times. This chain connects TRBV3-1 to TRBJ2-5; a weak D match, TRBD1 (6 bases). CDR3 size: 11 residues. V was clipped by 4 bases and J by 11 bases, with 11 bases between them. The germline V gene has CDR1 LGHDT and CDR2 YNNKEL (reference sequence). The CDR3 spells CASSLGRGQYF. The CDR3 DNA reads TGTGCCAGCAGCCTTGGAAGGGGGCAGTACTTC.

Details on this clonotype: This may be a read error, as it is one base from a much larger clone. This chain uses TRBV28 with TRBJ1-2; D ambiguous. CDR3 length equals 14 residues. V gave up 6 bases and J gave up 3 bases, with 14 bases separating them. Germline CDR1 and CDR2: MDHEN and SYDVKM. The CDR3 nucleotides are TGTGCCAGCAGCCCGTCAGGCGCCTACTATGGCTACACCTTC. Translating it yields CASSPSGAYYGYTF.

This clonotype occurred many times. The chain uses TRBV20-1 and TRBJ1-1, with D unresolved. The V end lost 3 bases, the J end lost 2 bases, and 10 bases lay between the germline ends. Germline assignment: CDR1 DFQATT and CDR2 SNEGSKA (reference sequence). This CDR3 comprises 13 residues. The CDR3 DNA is TGCAGTGCTAGGGACTTTATAAACACTGAAGCTTTCTTT. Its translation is CSARDFINTEAFF.

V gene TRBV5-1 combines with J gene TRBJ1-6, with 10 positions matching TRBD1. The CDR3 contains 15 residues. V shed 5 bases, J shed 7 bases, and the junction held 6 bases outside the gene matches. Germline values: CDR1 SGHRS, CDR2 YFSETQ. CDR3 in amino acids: CASRGQGQGNSPLHF. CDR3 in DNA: TGCGCCAGCAGGGGGCAGGGACAGGGGAATTCACCCCTCCACTTT.

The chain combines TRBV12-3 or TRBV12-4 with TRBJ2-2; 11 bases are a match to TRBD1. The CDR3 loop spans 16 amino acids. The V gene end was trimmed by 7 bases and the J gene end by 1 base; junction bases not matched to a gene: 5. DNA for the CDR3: TGTGCCAGCAAGGGACAGGGGGGAATGAACACCGGGGAGCTGTTTTTT. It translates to CASKGQGGMNTGELFF.

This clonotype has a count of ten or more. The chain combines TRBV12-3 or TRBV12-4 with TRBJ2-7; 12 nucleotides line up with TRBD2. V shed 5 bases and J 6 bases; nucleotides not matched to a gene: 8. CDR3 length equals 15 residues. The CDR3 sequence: CASSPLAGGLGEQYF. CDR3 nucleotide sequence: TGTGCCAGCAGTCCTCTAGCGGGAGGGCTTGGCGAGCAGTACTTC.

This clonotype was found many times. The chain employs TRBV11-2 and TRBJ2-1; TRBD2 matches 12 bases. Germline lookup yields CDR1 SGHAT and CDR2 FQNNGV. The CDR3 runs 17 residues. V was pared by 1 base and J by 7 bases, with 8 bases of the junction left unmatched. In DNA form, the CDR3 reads TGTGCCAGCAGCTTAGGCCAGACTAGCGGGAGTGGTAATGAGCAGTTCTTC. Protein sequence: CASSLGQTSGSGNEQFF.

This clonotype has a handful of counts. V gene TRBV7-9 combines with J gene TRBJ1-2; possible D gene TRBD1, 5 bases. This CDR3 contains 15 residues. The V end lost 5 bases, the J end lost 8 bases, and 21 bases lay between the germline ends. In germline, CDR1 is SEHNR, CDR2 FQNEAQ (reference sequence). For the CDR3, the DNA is TGTGCCAGCAGCCAAGCGGGGTTGGGGCACGGAGGCTACACCTTC. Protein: CASSQAGLGHGGYTF.

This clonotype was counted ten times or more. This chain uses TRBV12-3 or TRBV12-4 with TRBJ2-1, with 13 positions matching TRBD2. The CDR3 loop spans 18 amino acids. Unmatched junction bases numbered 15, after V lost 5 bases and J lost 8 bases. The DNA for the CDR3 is TGTGCCAGCAGTCGGGGGGCTGGACTAGCGGGAGTTGGCGATGAGCAGTTCTTC. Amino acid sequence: CASSRGAGLAGVGDEQFF.